This T cell receptor (beta chain) was profiled in a study of cytomegalovirus exposure and HLA in healthy donors. The CDR3 contains 11 residues. V lost 5 bases, J lost 4 bases, and 1 base stayed unmatched. Germline V gene lookup returns CDR1 DFQATT and CDR2 SNEGSKA (reference sequence). As to this clone: Within the sample, other DNA sequences also encode this same CDR3.

Amplification used 60 Vbeta primers and 13 Jbeta primers. The repertoire was sequenced with immunoSEQ multiplex PCR; TCRdb's copy has only in-frame clones and lacks some. In the table there are 100,000 or so clones, 73% of which are singletons. The gene calls are TRBV20-1 and TRBJ2-7; 8 bases are shared with TRBD1. This TCR came from a man in his forties or fifties in good health and CMV-seronegative. Sequencing was carried out using PBMCs. The CDR3 region has the DNA TGCAGTGCTCGACAGGGGTACGAGCAGTACTTC. Its translation: CSARQGYEQYF.